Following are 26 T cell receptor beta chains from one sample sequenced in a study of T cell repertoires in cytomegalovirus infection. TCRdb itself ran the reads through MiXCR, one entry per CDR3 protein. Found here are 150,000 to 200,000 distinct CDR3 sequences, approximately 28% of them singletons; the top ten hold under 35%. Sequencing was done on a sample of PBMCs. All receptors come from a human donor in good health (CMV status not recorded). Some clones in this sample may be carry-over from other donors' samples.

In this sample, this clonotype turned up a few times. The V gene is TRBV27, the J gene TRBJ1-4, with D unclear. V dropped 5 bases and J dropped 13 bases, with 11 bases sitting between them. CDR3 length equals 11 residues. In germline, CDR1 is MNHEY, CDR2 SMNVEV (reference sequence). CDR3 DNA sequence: TGTGCCAGCAGTCGGGCCAAAGGACTGTTTTTT. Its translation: CASSRAKGLFF.

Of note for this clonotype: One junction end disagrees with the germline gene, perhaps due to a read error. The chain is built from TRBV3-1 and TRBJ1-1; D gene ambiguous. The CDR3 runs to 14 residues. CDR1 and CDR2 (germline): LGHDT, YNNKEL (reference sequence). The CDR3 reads CASSQAGIRTEAFF. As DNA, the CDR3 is TGTGCCAGCAGTCAAGCGGGGATCCGGACTGAAGCTTTCTTT.

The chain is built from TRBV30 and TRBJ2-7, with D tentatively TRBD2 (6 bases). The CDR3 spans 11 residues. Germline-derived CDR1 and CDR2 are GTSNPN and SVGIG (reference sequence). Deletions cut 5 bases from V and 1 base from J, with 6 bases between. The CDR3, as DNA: TGTGCCTGGGGGAGGTCCTACGAGCAGTACTTC. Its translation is CAWGRSYEQYF.

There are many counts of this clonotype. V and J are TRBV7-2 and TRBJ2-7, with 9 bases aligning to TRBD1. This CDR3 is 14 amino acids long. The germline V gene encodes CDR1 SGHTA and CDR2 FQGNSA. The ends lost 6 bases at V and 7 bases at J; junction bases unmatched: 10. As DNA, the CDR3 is TGTGCCAGCAGACCTGGGACAGGGAGGAAAGAGCAGTACTTC. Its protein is CASRPGTGRKEQYF.

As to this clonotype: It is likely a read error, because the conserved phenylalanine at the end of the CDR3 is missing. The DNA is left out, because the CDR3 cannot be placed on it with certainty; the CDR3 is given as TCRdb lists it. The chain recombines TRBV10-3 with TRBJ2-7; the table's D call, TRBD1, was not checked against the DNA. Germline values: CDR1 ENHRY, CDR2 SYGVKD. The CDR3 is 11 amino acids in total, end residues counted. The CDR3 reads CAIRGGALGHL.

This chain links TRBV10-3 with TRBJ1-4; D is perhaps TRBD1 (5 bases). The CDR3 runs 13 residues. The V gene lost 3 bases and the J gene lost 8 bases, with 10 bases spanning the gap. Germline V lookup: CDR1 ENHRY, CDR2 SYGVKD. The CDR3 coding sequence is TGTGCCATCAGTGACCCCCCAGGGGAAAAACTGTTTTTT. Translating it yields CAISDPPGEKLFF.

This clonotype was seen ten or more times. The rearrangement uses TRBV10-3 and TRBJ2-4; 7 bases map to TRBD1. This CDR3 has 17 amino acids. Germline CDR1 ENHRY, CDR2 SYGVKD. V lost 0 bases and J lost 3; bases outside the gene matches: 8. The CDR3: CAISESSLQGDKNIQYF. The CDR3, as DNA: TGTGCCATCAGTGAGTCGAGTTTGCAGGGGGACAAAAACATTCAGTACTTC.

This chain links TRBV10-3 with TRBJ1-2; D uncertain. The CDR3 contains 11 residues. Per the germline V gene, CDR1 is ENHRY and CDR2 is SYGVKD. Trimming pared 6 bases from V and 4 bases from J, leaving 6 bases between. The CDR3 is CAIRGAYGYTF. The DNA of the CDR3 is TGTGCCATCAGGGGCGCCTATGGCTACACCTTC.

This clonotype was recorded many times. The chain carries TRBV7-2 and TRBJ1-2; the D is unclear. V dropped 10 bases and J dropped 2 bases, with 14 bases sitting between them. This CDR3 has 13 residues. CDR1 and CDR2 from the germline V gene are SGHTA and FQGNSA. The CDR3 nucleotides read TGTGCCACCTCCCCGGGCAGCAACTATGGCTACACCTTC. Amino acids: CATSPGSNYGYTF.

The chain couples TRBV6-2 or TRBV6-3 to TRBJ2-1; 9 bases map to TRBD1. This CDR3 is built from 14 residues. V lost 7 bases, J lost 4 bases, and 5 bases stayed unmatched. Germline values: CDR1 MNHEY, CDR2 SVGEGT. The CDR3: CASKETGGYNEQFF. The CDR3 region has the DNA TGTGCCAGCAAAGAGACAGGGGGGTACAATGAGCAGTTCTTC.

The CDR3 sequence: CASSLAAGGLGETQYF. The CDR3 DNA reads TGTGCCAGCAGCTTAGCGGCAGGGGGGTTGGGAGAGACCCAGTACTTC. J is TRBJ2-5 and V is TRBV7-8; tentatively, D is TRBD1 (7 bases). V shed 0 bases and J shed 4 bases, with 15 bases lying between them. Germline CDR1 and CDR2: SGHVS and FQNEAQ. This CDR3 spans 16 amino acids.

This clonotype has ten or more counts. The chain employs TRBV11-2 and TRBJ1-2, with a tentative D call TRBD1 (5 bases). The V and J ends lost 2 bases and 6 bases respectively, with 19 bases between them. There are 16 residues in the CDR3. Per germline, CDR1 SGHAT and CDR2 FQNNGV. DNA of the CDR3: TGTGCCAGCAGCTTACGGGGATGGGGCGCGGAGCATGGCTACACCTTC. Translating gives CASSLRGWGAEHGYTF.

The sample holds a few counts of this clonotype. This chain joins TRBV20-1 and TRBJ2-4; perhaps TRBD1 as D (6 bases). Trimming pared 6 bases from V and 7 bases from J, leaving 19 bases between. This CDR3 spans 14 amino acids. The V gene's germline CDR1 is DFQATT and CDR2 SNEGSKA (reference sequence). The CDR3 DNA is TGCAGTGCCCTCGCCCCAGCAGGGGAGAACATTCAGTACTTC. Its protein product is CSALAPAGENIQYF.

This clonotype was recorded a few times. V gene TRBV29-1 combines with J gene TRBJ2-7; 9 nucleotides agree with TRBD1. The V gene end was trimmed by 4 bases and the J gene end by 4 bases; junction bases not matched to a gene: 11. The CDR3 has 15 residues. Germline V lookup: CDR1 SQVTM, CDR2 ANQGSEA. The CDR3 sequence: CSVVGLDRGWYEQYF. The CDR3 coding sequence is TGCAGCGTTGTAGGTCTGGACAGGGGATGGTACGAGCAGTACTTC.

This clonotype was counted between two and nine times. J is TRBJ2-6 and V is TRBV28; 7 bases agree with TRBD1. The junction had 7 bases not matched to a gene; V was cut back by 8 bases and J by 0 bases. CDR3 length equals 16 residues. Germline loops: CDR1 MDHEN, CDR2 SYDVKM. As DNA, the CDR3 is TGTGCCAGCCTAGGGACAGCTAGCTCTGGGGCCAACGTCCTGACTTTC. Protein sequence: CASLGTASSGANVLTF.

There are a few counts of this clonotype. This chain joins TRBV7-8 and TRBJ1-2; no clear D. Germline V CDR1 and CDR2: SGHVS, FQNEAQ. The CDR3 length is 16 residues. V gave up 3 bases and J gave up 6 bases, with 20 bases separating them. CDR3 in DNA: TGTGCCAGCAGCTTTAAGCTGGTCCGGGAAGAGGATGGCTACACCTTC. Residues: CASSFKLVREEDGYTF.

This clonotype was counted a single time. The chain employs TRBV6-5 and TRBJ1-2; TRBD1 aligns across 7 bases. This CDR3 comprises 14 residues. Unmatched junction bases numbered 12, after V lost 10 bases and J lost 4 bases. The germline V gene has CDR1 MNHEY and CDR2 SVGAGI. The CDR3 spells CATQRGGSGYGYTF. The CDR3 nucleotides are TGTGCCACACAAAGAGGGGGCTCTGGCTATGGCTACACCTTC.

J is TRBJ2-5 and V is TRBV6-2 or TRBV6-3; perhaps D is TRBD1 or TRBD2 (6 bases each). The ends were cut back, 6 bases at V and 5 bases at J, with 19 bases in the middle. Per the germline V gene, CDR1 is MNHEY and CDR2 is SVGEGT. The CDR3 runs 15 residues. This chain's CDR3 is CASSLPGGPGETQYF. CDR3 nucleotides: TGTGCCAGCAGCCTCCCTGGGGGGCCCGGGGAGACCCAGTACTTC.

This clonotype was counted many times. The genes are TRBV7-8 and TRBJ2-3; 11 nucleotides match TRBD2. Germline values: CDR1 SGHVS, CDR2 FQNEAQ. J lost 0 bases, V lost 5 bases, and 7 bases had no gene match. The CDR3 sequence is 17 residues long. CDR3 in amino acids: CASSRGLAGSSTDTQYF. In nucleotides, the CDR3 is TGTGCCAGCAGCCGAGGACTAGCGGGCTCTAGCACAGATACGCAGTATTTT. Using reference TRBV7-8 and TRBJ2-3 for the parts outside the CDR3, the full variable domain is GAGVSQSPRYKVAKRGQDVALRCDPISGHVSLFWYQQALGQGPEFLTYFQNEAQLDKSGLPSDRFFAERPEGSVSTLKIQRTQQEDSAVYLCASSRGLAGSSTDTQYFGPGTRLTVL.

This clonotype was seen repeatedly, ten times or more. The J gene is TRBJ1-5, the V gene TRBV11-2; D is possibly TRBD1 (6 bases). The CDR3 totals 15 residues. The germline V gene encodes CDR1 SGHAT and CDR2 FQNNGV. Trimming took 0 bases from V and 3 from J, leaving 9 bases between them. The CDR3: CASSLDGQINQPQHF. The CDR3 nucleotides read TGTGCCAGCAGCTTAGATGGACAGATCAATCAGCCCCAGCATTTT.

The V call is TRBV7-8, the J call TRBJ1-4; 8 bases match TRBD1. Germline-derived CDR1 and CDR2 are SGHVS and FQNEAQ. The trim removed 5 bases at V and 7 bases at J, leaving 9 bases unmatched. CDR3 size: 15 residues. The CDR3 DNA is TGTGCCAGCAGCCCTCGGACAGGGACAGGTGAAAAACTGTTTTTT. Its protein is CASSPRTGTGEKLFF.

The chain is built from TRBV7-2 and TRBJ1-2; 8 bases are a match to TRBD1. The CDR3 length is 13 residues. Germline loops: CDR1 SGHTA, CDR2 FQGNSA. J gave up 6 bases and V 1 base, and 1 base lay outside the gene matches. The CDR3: CASSLVTGDGYTF. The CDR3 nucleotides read TGTGCCAGCAGCTTAGTGACAGGGGATGGCTACACCTTC.

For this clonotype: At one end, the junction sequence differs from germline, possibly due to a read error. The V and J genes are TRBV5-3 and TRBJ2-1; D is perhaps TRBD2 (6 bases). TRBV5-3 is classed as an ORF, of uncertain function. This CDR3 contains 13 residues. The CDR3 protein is CASSLAGSNEQFF. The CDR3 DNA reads TGTGCCAGCAGCTTGGCGGGGTCTAATGAGCAGTTCTTC.

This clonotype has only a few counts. The CDR3 is CASSASSLETQYF. Written as DNA, the CDR3 is TGTGCCAGCAGCGCGAGCAGTTTGGAGACCCAGTACTTC. The chain couples TRBV11-3 to TRBJ2-5; D uncertain. Trimming shortened V by 5 bases and J by 5 bases, and 12 bases separated the two germline ends. CDR1 is SGHNT, CDR2 YENEEA, per germline. CDR3 length: 13 residues.

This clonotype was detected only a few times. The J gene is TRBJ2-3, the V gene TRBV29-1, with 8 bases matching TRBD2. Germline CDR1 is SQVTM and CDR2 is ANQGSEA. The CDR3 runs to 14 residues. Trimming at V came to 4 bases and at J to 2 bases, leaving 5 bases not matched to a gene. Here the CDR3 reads CSVADSGDTDTQYF. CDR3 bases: TGCAGCGTTGCGGATAGCGGGGACACAGATACGCAGTATTTT.

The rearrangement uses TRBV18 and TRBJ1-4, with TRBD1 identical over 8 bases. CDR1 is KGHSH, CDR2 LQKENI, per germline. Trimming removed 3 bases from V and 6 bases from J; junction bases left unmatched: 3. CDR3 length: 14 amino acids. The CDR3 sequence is CASSPAGQDEKLFF. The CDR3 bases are TGTGCCAGCTCACCCGCGGGACAGGATGAAAAACTGTTTTTT. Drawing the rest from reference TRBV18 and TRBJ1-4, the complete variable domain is NAGVMQNPRHLVRRRGQEARLRCSPMKGHSHVYWYRQLPEEGLKFMVYLQKENIIDESGMPKERFSAEFPKEGPSILRIQQVVRGDSAAYFCASSPAGQDEKLFFGSGTQLSVL.